This T cell receptor (beta chain) stems from a study of T cells expressing NK-cell markers (dated by TCRdb to 2020 to 2021). With respect to the entire study: In sorted CD3+CD56+NKG2C+, CD3+CD56+NKG2C- and CD3+CD56-NKG2C+ T-cell subsets from several donors, TCR beta-chain repertoires were profiled. Most of the eight sequenced donors were HCMV-seropositive and one was HCMV-seronegative. All eight donors whose samples were sequenced were randomly selected healthy volunteers, three of them men and five women. The libraries were sequenced on Illumina HiSeq 2000/2500, MiSeq or NextSeq, producing 2 x 150 bp reads. What the study reported, not specific to this receptor: Whether the expanded NKG2C-expressing T cell clones were specific for HCMV antigens was left unclear. Those dominant clonotypes were again the most abundant among CD3+CD56-NKG2C+ cells in a handful of donors, at about 28.3-60.1%. In several donors, the dominant CD3+CD56+NKG2C+ clonotypes were found to rank among the top 10 CD8+ clonotypes and to make up roughly 1.0-8% of CD8+ T cells.

The CDR3 sequence holds 13 residues, the cysteine and phenylalanine included. No DNA sequence is on record. The germline V gene encodes CDR1 SEHNR and CDR2 FQNEAQ (reference sequence). To determine HCMV serostatus, a commercial ELISA kit was used to detect HCMV-specific IgG in serum. Peripheral blood mononuclear cells were isolated from blood by Ficoll density gradient centrifugation. The instrument given in TCRdb is Illumina HiSeq 2000. TCR beta cDNA libraries were prepared using 5'RACE template switching, which introduced a universal primer site and unique molecular identifiers. Synthesis of cDNA was primed from the TCR beta constant segment and was followed by two consecutive PCR amplification steps. Regarding the original processing steps: MIGEC was used to demultiplex reads and group reads by UMI, and MiTCR was used to assemble and quantify clonotypes. To exclude erroneous sequences, only TCR cDNA sequences supported by at least two reads were retained. The tcR package was used for downstream repertoire analysis, with clonotypes matched between fractions based on CDR3 nucleotide sequence plus V segment. VDJmatch was used to annotate antigen specificity against VDJdb, with one amino acid substitution in CDR3 permitted. TCRdb reprocessed the reads, so every CDR3 protein sequence counts as one entry and DNA is not shown. V and J calls and clone size were set by TCRdb, not the authors. The sample table records fewer than 550,000 distinct CDR3 sequences. The biggest ten clones account for about 1.5% of the sample.

Comments on this clonotype: What this receptor recognizes is not known.

The TCR was taken from a woman aged 45-60 years in good health. Donor details come from another sample of the same person, matched by shared clones. Sequences were obtained from blood T cells: a sorted CD56 or NKG2C T cell subset, CD4+ or CD8+ T cells, or bulk PBMC T cells (not recorded which). The chain links TRBV7-9 with TRBJ2-3; the D call from TCRdb, TRBD2, cannot be confirmed without DNA. For the CDR3, the sequence is CASSWGSGRAQYF. Where the CDR3 stops, the reference TRBV7-9 and TRBJ2-3 genes take over; the full variable domain is DTGVSQNPRHKITKRGQNVTFRCDPISEHNRLYWYRQTLGQGPEFLTYFQNEAQLEKSRLLSDRFSAERPKGSFSTLEIQRTEQGDSAMYLCASSWGSGRAQYFGPGTRLTVL.